This T cell receptor (beta chain) was documented in a study of beta chain features in type 1 diabetes. General study results and limits: All four CD4+ subsets of Type 1 diabetes patients contained TCRB CDR3s that were moderately but significantly shorter.

This CDR3 is built from 13 residues. With 5 bases removed from V and 5 bases from J, the gap between germline ends came to 10 bases. CDR1 is KGHSH, CDR2 LQKENI, per germline. All of the isolated RNA was reverse transcribed, so expressed TCRB transcripts were sequenced. Only in-frame clones appear in the TCRdb table, and some are missing; sequencing was by immunoSEQ multiplex PCR. Altogether more than 120,000 clones are present, around an eighth being singletons, with the ten largest covering under 1.5%. Concerning this clone itself: Its antigen remains unknown.

Input material: central memory CD4+ T cells from blood. The V call is TRBV18, the J call TRBJ2-1; D may be TRBD1 (5 bases). The sequence was obtained from a young man with type 1 diabetes. The CDR3 is CASSDRSDNEQFF. The CDR3 DNA sequence: TGTGCCAGCTCAGACAGAAGTGACAATGAGCAGTTCTTC.